This is a list of T cell receptor beta chains from one sample in a study of blood T cell repertoires in COVID-19. Libraries were prepared by immunoSEQ multiplex PCR; TCRdb keeps only in-frame clonotypes and omits some of them. This sample has around 300,000 clones, with 90% found just once. What was sequenced was peripheral blood. Receptors were obtained from a woman in her 30s with COVID-19, enrolled during active disease. Each CDR3 is given with its conserved first and last residue. D genes are given only for firm matches. The size of a clone is reported for some rows only, either as once, few or many, or as a class for expanded clones.

>TRBV7-8|-|TRBJ2-1|-
CASSLTTISYNEQFF
TGTGCCAGCAGCTTAACAACGATCTCCTACAATGAGCAGTTCTTC
>TRBV2|-|TRBJ1-1|-
CASVRVRLTEAFF
TGTGCCAGCGTTCGGGTGCGGCTCACTGAAGCTTTCTTT
>TRBV3-1/TRBV3-2|-|TRBJ2-6|TRBD1
CASSQAGRGQGGANVLTF
TGTGCCAGCAGCCAAGCCGGCAGGGGGCAGGGTGGGGCCAACGTCCTGACTTTC
>TRBV10-1|few|TRBJ2-7|TRBD1
CAGQTGTGLYEQYF
TGCGCCGGCCAGACCGGGACAGGTCTTTACGAGCAGTACTTC
>TRBV15|-|TRBJ2-5|-
CATRAPGAYQETQYF
TGTGCTACACGTGCTCCAGGGGCTTACCAAGAGACCCAGTACTTC
>TRBV3-1/TRBV3-2|-|TRBJ1-1|-
CASSPRRGNTEAFF
TGTGCCAGCAGCCCGCGAAGGGGAAACACTGAAGCTTTCTTT
>TRBV7-2|-|TRBJ2-7|-
CASSSNGQRLSYEQYF
TGTGCCAGCAGCTCGAATGGTCAGCGGCTTTCCTACGAGCAGTACTTC
>TRBV2|-|TRBJ1-1|-
CASSVGGYTEAFF
TGTGCCAGCAGTGTTGGCGGATACACTGAAGCTTTCTTT
>TRBV4-1|-|TRBJ1-5|TRBD1
CASSPGQGSNQPQHF
TGCGCCAGCAGCCCGGGACAGGGGAGCAATCAGCCCCAGCATTTT
>TRBV11-2|-|TRBJ1-2|TRBD1
CASSPLIGTGEDGYTF
TGTGCCAGCAGCCCTCTCATCGGGACAGGGGAGGATGGCTACACCTTC
>TRBV6-2/TRBV6-3|-|TRBJ1-2|TRBD1
CASRPPGQGAGYTF
TGTGCCAGCAGACCTCCGGGACAGGGGGCCGGCTACACCTTC